This T cell receptor (beta chain) was sequenced in a study of Graves' ophthalmopathy and Graves' hyperthyroidism. RNA transcripts yielded amplified TCR beta CDR3 regions. RT-PCR was first run with HTBI primers, then multiplex PCR in a second round. TCRdb independently ran MiXCR on the multiplex PCR reads; one entry per CDR3 protein. In the table there are over 450,000 distinct CDR3 sequences, about an eighth of which are singletons. This clonotype occurred a few times. Its antigen is undetermined. General study points: Its predictions of ophthalmopathy progression gave the model 60% to 71% sensitivity and roughly 72% specificity.

Between the trimmed V and J ends, which lost 4 bases and 7 bases, there was a span of 14 bases. Per germline, CDR1 LGHNA and CDR2 YNFKEQ. The CDR3 has 15 residues. Active ophthalmopathy (CAS at least 3, NOSPECS at least 4), lasting under 3 months. Other autoimmune diseases, uncontrolled infections, pregnancy or lactation ruled patients out of participation. Sequenced input: blood. The TCR was taken from a woman aged 25 to 39 with Graves' ophthalmopathy. V is TRBV4-2 and J is TRBJ1-6; tentatively, D is TRBD1 (5 bases). CDR3 bases: TGTGCCAGCAGCCGGGGGACGGATCAGAATTCACCCCTCCACTTT. Translating gives CASSRGTDQNSPLHF.